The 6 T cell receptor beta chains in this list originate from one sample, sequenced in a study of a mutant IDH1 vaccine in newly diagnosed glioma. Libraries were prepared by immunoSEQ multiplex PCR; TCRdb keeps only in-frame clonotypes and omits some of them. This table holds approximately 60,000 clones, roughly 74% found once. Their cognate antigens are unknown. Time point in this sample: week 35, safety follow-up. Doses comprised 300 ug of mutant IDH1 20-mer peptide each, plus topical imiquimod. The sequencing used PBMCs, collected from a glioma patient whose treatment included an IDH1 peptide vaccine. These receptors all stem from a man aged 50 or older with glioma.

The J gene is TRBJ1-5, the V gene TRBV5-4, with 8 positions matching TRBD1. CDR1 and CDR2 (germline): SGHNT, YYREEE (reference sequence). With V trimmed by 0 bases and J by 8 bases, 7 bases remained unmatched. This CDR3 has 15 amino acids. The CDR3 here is CASSLAGTGPEPQHF. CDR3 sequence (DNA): TGTGCCAGCAGCTTGGCGGGGACAGGTCCTGAGCCCCAGCATTTT.

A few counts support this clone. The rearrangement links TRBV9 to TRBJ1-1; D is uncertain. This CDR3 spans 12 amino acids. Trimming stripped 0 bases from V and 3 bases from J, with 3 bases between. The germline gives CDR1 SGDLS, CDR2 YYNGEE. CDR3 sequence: CASSVDHTEAFF. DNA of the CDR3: TGTGCCAGCAGCGTAGACCACACTGAAGCTTTCTTT.

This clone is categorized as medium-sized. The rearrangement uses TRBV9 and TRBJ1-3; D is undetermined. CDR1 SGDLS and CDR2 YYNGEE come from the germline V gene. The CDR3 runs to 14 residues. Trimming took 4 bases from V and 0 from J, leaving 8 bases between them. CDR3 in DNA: TGTGCCAGCAGCCCCTGGGACTCTGGAAACACCATATATTTT. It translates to CASSPWDSGNTIYF.

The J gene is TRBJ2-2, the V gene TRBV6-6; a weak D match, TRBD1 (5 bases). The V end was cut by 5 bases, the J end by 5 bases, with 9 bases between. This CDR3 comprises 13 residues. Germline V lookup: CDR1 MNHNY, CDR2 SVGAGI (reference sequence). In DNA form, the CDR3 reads TGTGCCAGCAGTGACAGAGGTACCGGGGAGCTGTTTTTT. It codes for CASSDRGTGELFF.

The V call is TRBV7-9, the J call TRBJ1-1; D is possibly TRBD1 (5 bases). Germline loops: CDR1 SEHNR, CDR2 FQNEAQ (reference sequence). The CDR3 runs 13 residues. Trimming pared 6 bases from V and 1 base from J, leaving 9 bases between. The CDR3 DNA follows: TGTGCCAGCAGGCGACAGCAGAACACTGAAGCTTTCTTT. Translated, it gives CASRRQQNTEAFF.

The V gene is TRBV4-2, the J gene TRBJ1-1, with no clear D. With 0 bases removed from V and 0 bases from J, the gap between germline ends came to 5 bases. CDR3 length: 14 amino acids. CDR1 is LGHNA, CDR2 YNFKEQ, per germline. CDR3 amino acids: CASSQDTLNTEAFF. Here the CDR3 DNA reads TGTGCCAGCAGCCAAGACACTTTGAACACTGAAGCTTTCTTT.